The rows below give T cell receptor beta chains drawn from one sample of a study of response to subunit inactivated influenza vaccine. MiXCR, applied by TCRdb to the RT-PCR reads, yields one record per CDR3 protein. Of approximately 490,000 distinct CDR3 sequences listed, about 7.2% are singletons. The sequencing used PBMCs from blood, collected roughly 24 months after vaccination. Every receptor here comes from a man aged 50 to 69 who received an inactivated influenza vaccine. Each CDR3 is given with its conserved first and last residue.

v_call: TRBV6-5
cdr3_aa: CASSLGPRHTEAFF

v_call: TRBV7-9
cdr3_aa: CASSSRVLAGVALYF

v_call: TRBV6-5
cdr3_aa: CASSYRDVGLGIYEQYF

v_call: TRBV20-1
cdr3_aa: CSASLTGGDYEQYF

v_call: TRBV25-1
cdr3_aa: CASGTGSQETQYF

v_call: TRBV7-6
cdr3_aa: CASSSLGGETQYF

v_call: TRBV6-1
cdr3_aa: CASIRDPTSYEQYF

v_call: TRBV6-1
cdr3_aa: CASIGTGRSEQFF

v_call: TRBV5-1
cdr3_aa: CASSWGTSSGRARSEQFF

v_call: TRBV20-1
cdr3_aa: CSAGDDRRVTDTQYF

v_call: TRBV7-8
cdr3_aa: CASSFRSPSYEQYF

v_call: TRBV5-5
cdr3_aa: CASSSGLAGGWGEQFF

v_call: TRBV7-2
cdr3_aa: CASSLLSGNEKLFF

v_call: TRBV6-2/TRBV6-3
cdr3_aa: CASSYATPGANTDTQYF

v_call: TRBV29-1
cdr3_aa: CSVEPDEEVDADTQYF

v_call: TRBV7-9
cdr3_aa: CASSLASGAFLYF

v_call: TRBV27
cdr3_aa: CASSPLNAGGSTDTQYF

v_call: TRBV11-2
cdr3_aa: CASQGVPWADTQYF

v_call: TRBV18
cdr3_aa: CASSTQGEDTEAFF

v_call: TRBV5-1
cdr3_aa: CASSLASGEGAQHF

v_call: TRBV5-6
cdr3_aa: CASSPPGHLGIAEAFF

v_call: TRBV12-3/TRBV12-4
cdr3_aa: CASSLGISTGSEQYF

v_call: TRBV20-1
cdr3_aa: CSAGLAGDPTQYF

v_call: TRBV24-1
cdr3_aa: CATSDLSVKADGELFF

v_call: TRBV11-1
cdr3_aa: CASSRYMTGTYEQYF

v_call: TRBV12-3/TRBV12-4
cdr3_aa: CASSFGAGGPDTQYF

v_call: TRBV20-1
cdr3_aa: CSAPDLGTSEYF

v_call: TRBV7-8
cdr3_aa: CASSLGEVYEQYF

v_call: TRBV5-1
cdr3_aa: CASSITTGGSRGYTF

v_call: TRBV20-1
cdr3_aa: CSPYTSSGANVLTF

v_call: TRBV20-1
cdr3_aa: CSARISGLDTGELFF

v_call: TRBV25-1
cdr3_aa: CASRGQGRYNSPLHF

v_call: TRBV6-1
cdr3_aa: CASRPAPGQPNLYF

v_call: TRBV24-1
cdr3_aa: CATSDPGTGYEQYF

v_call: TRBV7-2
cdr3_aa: CASSPDRGNHNEQFF

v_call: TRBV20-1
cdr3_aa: CSASRPYTEAFF

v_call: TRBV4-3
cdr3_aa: CASSQDLIIGDEQYF

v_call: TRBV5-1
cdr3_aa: CASSPPGQGARREQYF

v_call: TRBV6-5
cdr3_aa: CASSYSRANTYNSPLHF

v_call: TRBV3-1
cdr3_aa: CASSDQGGQPQHF

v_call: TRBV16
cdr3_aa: CASSQSAYGYTF

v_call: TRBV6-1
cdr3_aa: CASSEFPGSENSPLHF

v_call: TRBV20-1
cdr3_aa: CSAREQISNQPQHF

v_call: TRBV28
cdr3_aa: CASSVLMDTQYF

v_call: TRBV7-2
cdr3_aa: CASSLVVSDYEQFF

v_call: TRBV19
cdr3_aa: CASSKGQDLYEQYF

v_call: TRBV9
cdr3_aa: CASSTSSGQDSYEQYF